This TCR beta chain stems from a study of cytomegalovirus exposure and HLA in healthy donors. Germline V lookup: CDR1 SGHDT, CDR2 YYEEEE. V trimming: 5 bases; J trimming: 2 bases; junction bases outside the gene matches: 7. The CDR3 loop spans 15 amino acids. The PCR employed 60 Vbeta primers together with 13 Jbeta primers. Sequencing was performed with immunoSEQ multiplex PCR; in TCRdb, only in-frame clones are kept and a portion is missing. The table has 90,000 to 95,000 clones, 80% seen once; the top ten hold 2% to 2.5%. The chain employs TRBV5-6 and TRBJ2-7, with 10 bases that match TRBD1. The specimen was PBMCs. The sequence came from a man younger than 35 in good health and CMV-seronegative. CDR3 nucleotides: TGTGCCAGCAGTTTTGCCGGGACAGGGGCCTACGAGCAGTACTTC. As protein: CASSFAGTGAYEQYF.